This entry features one T cell receptor (beta chain) sequence. The entry originates in a study of blood T cell repertoires in COVID-19. This CDR3 has 19 residues. The germline gives CDR1 SGHAT, CDR2 FQNNGV. The trim removed 3 bases at V and 4 bases at J, leaving 17 bases unmatched. The data were produced by immunoSEQ multiplex PCR, yet TCRdb's version contains in-frame clones alone and is incomplete. Among 100,000 to 150,000 clones, 85% were seen once, and the ten largest hold 3.2%. The receptor was isolated from a woman older than 75 with COVID-19, enrolled during active disease. The source material was peripheral blood. The chain joins TRBV11-2 to TRBJ2-2; 7 positions agree with TRBD2. For the CDR3, the DNA is TGTGCCAGCAGCTTCCGGAATTCCTACGGATCGGGGGGCACCGGGGAGCTGTTTTTT. It is translated as CASSFRNSYGSGGTGELFF.